This T cell receptor beta chain came from a study of post-analysis software for immune sequencing data. Study details: The disease courses covered relapsing-remitting, secondary progressive and progressive-relapsing multiple sclerosis.

TCR beta libraries were prepared from cDNA with unique molecular identifiers. The yield from roughly 1 to 10 million T cells was 500,000 or so cDNA molecules in total. Via MiXCR, TCRdb re-called the PCR reads, giving one row per CDR3 protein. Of approximately 260,000 distinct CDR3 sequences listed, 30% to 45% are singletons. There are many counts of this clonotype. Its antigen is unidentified. The study's findings and limits: There was significantly lower normalized Chao1 diversity in multiple sclerosis patients than in controls.

The receptor's source is a girl aged 5-17 years with multiple sclerosis. Specimen: blood.

The CDR3, as DNA: TGTGCCAGCAGCTTAATACTTTCAGGGGCCTACTACAATGAGCAGTTCTTC. This encodes CASSLILSGAYYNEQFF. The chain uses TRBV7-2 and TRBJ2-1; TRBD1 might be the D (6 bases). CDR3 length: 17 amino acids. Trimming pared 2 bases from V and 3 bases from J, leaving 17 bases between. Germline V gene lookup returns CDR1 SGHTA and CDR2 FQGNSA.